One sample yielded the 32 T cell receptor beta chains listed below, sequenced in a study of T cell responses to AZD1222 COVID-19 vaccine. Using immunoSEQ multiplex PCR, the repertoire was profiled, and TCRdb retains in-frame clones only, with some absent. The sample lists fewer than 200,000 clones; roughly 92% were seen once. This material consisted of peripheral blood, taken on day 0 of AZD1222 vaccination. The origin of the receptors is an adult in good health.

The gene calls are TRBV6-4 and TRBJ2-1; D perhaps matches TRBD1 (5 bases). The ends were cut back, 3 bases at V and 8 bases at J, with 11 bases in the middle. CDR3 length equals 13 residues. Looked up from germline, CDR1 is MRHNA and CDR2 is SNTAGT. The CDR3 DNA sequence: TGTGCCAGCAGTGAGGTGAAGGGGTATGAGCAGTTCTTC. This sequence encodes CASSEVKGYEQFF.

The J gene is TRBJ1-2, the V gene TRBV10-3; 7 bases match TRBD1. Per the germline V gene, CDR1 is ENHRY and CDR2 is SYGVKD. This CDR3 spans 14 amino acids. V dropped 7 bases and J dropped 8; count of bases not matched to a gene: 13. CDR3 loop: CAITQGGGLGGYTF. The CDR3 DNA reads TGTGCCATCACCCAGGGGGGGGGCTTAGGAGGCTACACCTTC.

The V gene is TRBV6-5, the J gene TRBJ2-3; D is perhaps TRBD2 (6 bases). The V gene lost 8 bases and the J gene lost 1 base, with 13 bases spanning the gap. Germline lookup yields CDR1 MNHEY and CDR2 SVGAGI. The CDR3 is 14 amino acids. As DNA, the CDR3 is TGTGCCAGCTCCTGGGCTAGCGGCACAGATACGCAGTATTTT. Translated, it gives CASSWASGTDTQYF.

This chain joins TRBV21-1 and TRBJ2-7; no check of the table's D call, TRBD1, against the DNA was made. TRBV21-1 constitutes a pseudogene. CDR3 length: 14 amino acids. The CDR3 nucleotides read TGTGCCAGCAGCAACGGGCAGGGGGTCGACGAGCAGTACTTC. Translating it yields CASSNGQGVDEQYF.

The rearrangement joins TRBV27 to TRBJ2-7; TRBD1 agrees at 10 bases. J gave up 4 bases and V 5 bases, and 8 bases lay outside the gene matches. The CDR3 is 15 residues long. Per germline, CDR1 MNHEY and CDR2 SMNVEV (reference sequence). The CDR3 DNA follows: TGTGCCAGCAGTCTTGACAGGGGGCGCGTGTACGAGCAGTACTTC. This codes for CASSLDRGRVYEQYF.

The V gene is TRBV6-4, the J gene TRBJ1-5, with D uncertain. Trimming stripped 4 bases from V and 6 bases from J, with 10 bases between. The germline V gene encodes CDR1 MRHNA and CDR2 SNTAGT. This CDR3 has 13 residues. CDR3 sequence reads: CASSGTASQPQHF. The CDR3 DNA sequence: TGTGCCAGCAGTGGGACCGCGAGTCAGCCCCAGCATTTT.

This clone has just one count. CDR3 sequence: CASSLRGGYEQYF. In DNA form, the CDR3 reads TGTGCCAGCAGCCTCCGGGGGGGATACGAGCAGTACTTC. The chain joins TRBV9 to TRBJ2-7; 8 bases line up with TRBD2. Germline V gene sequence: CDR1 SGDLS, CDR2 YYNGEE. The CDR3 spans 13 residues. V dropped 4 bases and J dropped 4; count of bases not matched to a gene: 4.

The gene calls are TRBV12-2 and TRBJ1-1. TRBV12-2 constitutes a pseudogene. The CDR3 contains 15 residues. This CDR3 is CASRRRRIMNTEAFF. In nucleotides, the CDR3 is TGTGCAAGTCGTCGTCGTAGAATTATGAACACTGAAGCTTTCTTT.

The chain links TRBV9 to TRBJ2-5; a possible D gene is TRBD2 (5 bases). V lost 4 bases and J lost 5, with 21 bases in between. This CDR3 contains 16 residues. Germline assignment: CDR1 SGDLS and CDR2 YYNGEE. In nucleotides, the CDR3 is TGTGCCAGCAGCCCCCTAGGAGGCGAGGTGGGGGAGACCCAGTACTTC. This codes for CASSPLGGEVGETQYF. The whole variable domain, filled in from reference TRBV9 and TRBJ2-5, reads DSGVTQTPKHLITATGQRVTLRCSPRSGDLSVYWYQQSLDQGLQFLIQYYNGEERAKGNILERFSAQQFPDLHSELNLSSLELGDSALYFCASSPLGGEVGETQYFGPGTRLLVL.

The CDR3: CASSVEGGAYVAKNIQYF. DNA of the CDR3: TGTGCCAGCAGCGTGGAGGGGGGCGCGTATGTAGCCAAAAACATTCAGTACTTC. This chain links TRBV5-6 with TRBJ2-4, with D possibly called TRBD1 or TRBD2 (6 bases each). Germline CDR1 reads SGHDT; CDR2 reads YYEEEE. V was trimmed by 4 bases and J by 0 bases, leaving 20 bases between them. This CDR3 region has 18 residues.

The chain links TRBV10-3 to TRBJ2-5; perhaps D is TRBD1 or TRBD2 (6 bases each). The CDR3 has 15 residues. V lost 3 bases and J lost 2, with 13 bases in between. From germline, CDR1 is ENHRY and CDR2 SYGVKD. CDR3 DNA sequence: TGTGCCATCAGTGACGTCGGGGGCCATCAAGAGACCCAGTACTTC. It specifies CAISDVGGHQETQYF.

V usage is TRBV7-9 and J usage is TRBJ1-1, with 9 bases aligning to TRBD1. This CDR3 contains 13 residues. J was trimmed by 8 bases and V by 5 bases; bases with no gene match: 6. Germline V gene sequence: CDR1 SEHNR, CDR2 FQNEAQ (reference sequence). CDR3 in DNA: TGTGCCAGCAGCCCGGGACAGGGAATAGAAGCTTTCTTT. This sequence encodes CASSPGQGIEAFF.

The J gene is TRBJ2-1, the V gene TRBV28; 9 bases are shared with TRBD2. Germline CDR1 reads MDHEN; CDR2 reads SYDVKM. The CDR3 covers 14 residues. The junction had 7 bases not matched to a gene; V was cut back by 7 bases and J by 6 bases. CDR3 bases: TGTGCCAGCATCGGCGGGGGGGCAATCAATGAGCAGTTCTTC. Translating it yields CASIGGGAINEQFF.

The V and J genes are TRBV4-2 and TRBJ1-1, with D unresolved. Germline CDR1 and CDR2: LGHNA and YNFKEQ. The CDR3 is 14 amino acids. Deletions cut 1 base from V and 5 bases from J, with 11 bases between. The CDR3 protein is CASSQVLSGTEAFF. The CDR3 DNA reads TGTGCCAGCAGCCAAGTTCTCTCGGGAACTGAAGCTTTCTTT.

The chain is built from TRBV7-2 and TRBJ2-5; D perhaps matches TRBD1 (5 bases). V lost 3 bases, J lost 1 base, and 9 bases lay in between. This CDR3 spans 14 amino acids. Germline V gene sequence: CDR1 SGHTA, CDR2 FQGNSA. CDR3 bases: TGTGCCAGCAGCTTTCCAGGGTCCCAAGAGACCCAGTACTTC. Its translation: CASSFPGSQETQYF.

This chain connects TRBV27 to TRBJ2-3; D is possibly TRBD1 or TRBD2 (6 bases each). The CDR3 is 15 amino acids. Trimming removed 5 bases from V and 2 bases from J, with 14 bases in between. Germline V gene sequence: CDR1 MNHEY, CDR2 SMNVEV (reference sequence). CDR3 nucleotides: TGTGCCAGCAGTGGCGGGACACTAGTCACAGATACGCAGTATTTT. It encodes CASSGGTLVTDTQYF.

V gene TRBV28 combines with J gene TRBJ1-1; D not resolved. This CDR3 contains 13 residues. Germline V gives CDR1 MDHEN, CDR2 SYDVKM. The V and J ends lost 7 bases and 5 bases respectively, with 14 bases between them. The CDR3 DNA follows: TGTGCCAGCAAAATTACTCACGGAACTGAAGCTTTCTTT. Protein product: CASKITHGTEAFF. Together with reference TRBV28 and TRBJ1-1, the CDR3 gives the full variable domain: DVKVTQSSRYLVKRTGEKVFLECVQDMDHENMFWYRQDPGLGLRLIYFSYDVKMKEKGDIPEGYSVSREKKERFSLILESASTNQTSMYLCASKITHGTEAFFGQGTRLTVV.

The sample holds one count of this clone. The chain is built from TRBV6-5 and TRBJ1-2; 10 bases map to TRBD1. The ends lost 5 bases at V and 8 bases at J; junction bases unmatched: 5. The CDR3 consists of 13 residues. Germline V gene data show CDR1 as MNHEY and CDR2 as SVGAGI. The CDR3 DNA reads TGTGCCAGCAGTCTAGGACAGGGGGACGGCTACACCTTC. This sequence encodes CASSLGQGDGYTF.

V gene TRBV6-5 combines with J gene TRBJ1-1, with 7 nucleotides matching TRBD1. This CDR3 spans 15 amino acids. V was pared by 7 bases and J by 4 bases, with 12 bases of the junction left unmatched. Germline V gives CDR1 MNHEY, CDR2 SVGAGI. In DNA, the CDR3 is TGTGCCAGCAAAGTGAGTTCGGCAGGGGGCACTGAAGCTTTCTTT. Protein product: CASKVSSAGGTEAFF.

V is TRBV23-1 and J is TRBJ1-4; no firm D call. TRBV23-1 is an open reading frame whose function is uncertain. V lost 2 bases and J 8 bases, leaving 21 bases between the germline ends. The CDR3 is made up of 17 amino acids. The CDR3 loop reads CASSQGDSTRSGEKLFF. As DNA, the CDR3 is TGCGCCAGCAGTCAAGGTGACTCTACGAGGTCAGGCGAAAAACTGTTTTTT.

This clone was seen just once. The chain recombines TRBV7-8 with TRBJ1-6, with D perhaps TRBD1 (5 bases). The length of the CDR3 is 15 residues. The V end lost 2 bases, the J end lost 8 bases, and 13 bases lay between the germline ends. Germline V gene lookup returns CDR1 SGHVS and CDR2 FQNEAQ. This CDR3 reads CASSLIGTVDSPLHF. DNA of the CDR3: TGTGCCAGCAGCTTAATAGGGACGGTTGATTCACCCCTCCACTTT.

A word on this clone: The sample has other DNA sequences that encode this CDR3 too. The rearrangement joins TRBV6-5 to TRBJ2-5; D is perhaps TRBD1 (5 bases). The length of the CDR3 is 12 residues. The V and J ends lost 2 bases and 5 bases respectively, with 6 bases between them. Germline assignment: CDR1 MNHEY and CDR2 SVGAGI. CDR3 sequence (DNA): TGTGCCAGCAGTTACGGGGCGGAGACCCAGTACTTC. Amino acid sequence: CASSYGAETQYF.

The chain couples TRBV24-1 to TRBJ1-2, with D perhaps matching TRBD1 (5 bases). Germline values: CDR1 KGHDR, CDR2 SFDVKD. V lost 2 bases and J lost 0, with 15 bases in between. The CDR3 has 17 residues. CDR3 sequence reads: CATSDSSGGLANYGYTF. The CDR3 nucleotides read TGTGCCACCAGTGATTCCTCTGGGGGACTAGCTAACTATGGCTACACCTTC.

The chain links TRBV6-5 to TRBJ2-6; D remains ambiguous. V lost 0 bases and J 2 bases, leaving 8 bases between the germline ends. Germline V gene lookup returns CDR1 MNHEY and CDR2 SVGAGI. There are 16 residues in the CDR3. The CDR3: CASSYSNQAGANVLTF. The CDR3, as DNA: TGTGCCAGCAGTTACTCGAATCAGGCTGGGGCCAACGTCCTGACTTTC.

The rearrangement uses TRBV6-5 and TRBJ1-3; weak D call: TRBD1 (6 bases). Trimming stripped 7 bases from V and 3 bases from J, with 16 bases between. The V gene's germline CDR1 is MNHEY and CDR2 SVGAGI. The CDR3 loop spans 15 amino acids. CDR3 region: CASTQQGYGGNTIYF. The CDR3 nucleotides read TGTGCCAGCACGCAACAGGGCTATGGTGGAAACACCATATATTTT.

The CDR3 here is CASSLDRATEAFF. The CDR3 DNA reads as TGTGCCAGCAGCCTGGACAGGGCCACTGAAGCTTTCTTT. V is TRBV3-1 (or the pseudogene TRBV3-2) and J is TRBJ1-1, with TRBD1 identical over 8 bases. CDR3 size: 13 residues. The V gene end was trimmed by 4 bases and the J gene end by 4 bases; junction bases not matched to a gene: 2. Germline V gives CDR1 LGHDT, CDR2 YNNKEL (reference sequence).

The V and J genes are TRBV2 and TRBJ1-6; D is unclear. CDR3 size: 14 residues. V was shortened by 2 bases and J by 9 bases, with 11 bases between the two germline ends. Germline lookup yields CDR1 SNHLY and CDR2 FYNNEI. CDR3 nucleotide sequence: TGTGCCAGCAGTGAATCGCCTGTAGGTTCACCCCTCCACTTT. Translated: CASSESPVGSPLHF.

V usage is TRBV2 and J usage is TRBJ1-5; D gene uncertain. CDR1 SNHLY and CDR2 FYNNEI come from the germline V gene. The CDR3 sequence is 14 residues long. V gave up 3 bases and J gave up 6 bases, with 12 bases separating them. The CDR3 region is CASSDGIGSQPQHF. CDR3 in DNA: TGTGCCAGCAGTGACGGGATAGGCAGTCAGCCCCAGCATTTT.

This clone was seen only once. The chain carries TRBV3-1 (or the pseudogene TRBV3-2) and TRBJ2-2; no reliable D call. Trimming cost V 5 bases and J 7 bases, with 11 bases left between them. Germline CDR1 reads LGHDT; CDR2 reads YNNKEL (reference sequence). The CDR3 length is 13 residues. The CDR3 spells CASSESGSGELFF. The DNA for the CDR3 is TGTGCCAGCAGCGAATCAGGAAGCGGGGAGCTGTTTTTT.

This chain connects TRBV19 to TRBJ2-7, with D possibly being TRBD2 (5 bases). V was trimmed by 7 bases and J by 5 bases, leaving 15 bases between them. The length of the CDR3 is 13 residues. From germline, CDR1 is LNHDA and CDR2 SQIVND (reference sequence). In nucleotides, the CDR3 is TGTGCCAGTACTGAACCAGAGGGCGACGAGCAGTACTTC. It codes for CASTEPEGDEQYF.

This chain connects TRBV27 to TRBJ2-2; a weak D match, TRBD1 (5 bases). V lost 9 bases and J lost 1, with 9 bases in between. The CDR3 spans 13 residues. CDR1 is MNHEY and CDR2 is SMNVEV in the germline V gene (reference sequence). The CDR3 spells CASRTGNTGELFF. The CDR3 coding sequence is TGTGCCAGTAGAACAGGGAACACCGGGGAGCTGTTTTTT.

The V gene is TRBV7-6, the J gene TRBJ1-1; 7 bases are a match to TRBD1. The CDR3 is 14 amino acids. Germline V CDR1 and CDR2: SGHVS, FNYEAQ. Trimming at V came to 5 bases and at J to 4 bases, leaving 7 bases not matched to a gene. CDR3 nucleotide sequence: TGTGCCAGCAGCACCAGACAGGGAGCCACTGAAGCTTTCTTT. This codes for CASSTRQGATEAFF.